This is a list of T cell receptor beta chains from one sample in a study of blood T cell repertoires in COVID-19. TCRdb's copy holds only in-frame clones and misses some; the assay was immunoSEQ multiplex PCR. The sample lists 250,000 to 350,000 clones, approximately 86% occurring once. Sequencing used peripheral blood. These receptors were taken from a young man with active or convalescent COVID-19. Both conserved end residues are part of each CDR3. A D gene is named only where the DNA matches it firmly. The size entry is marked missing in some rows and otherwise reads once, few, many or a size class.

>TRBV6-1|13|TRBJ2-2|NA|NA
CASSEYVAGELFF
TGTGCCAGCAGTGAATATGTCGCCGGGGAGCTGTTTTTT
>TRBV3-1/TRBV3-2|16|TRBJ2-3|TRBD2|NA
CASSQDKLAGGDTQYF
TGTGCCAGCAGCCAAGACAAACTAGCGGGAGGAGATACGCAGTATTTT
>TRBV2|13|TRBJ2-7|TRBD1|NA
CASSKDRGNEQYF
TGTGCCAGCAGTAAGGACAGGGGTAACGAGCAGTACTTC
>TRBV4-3|18|TRBJ1-6|TRBD1|NA
CASSQIVQGATYNSPLHF
TGCGCCAGCAGCCAAATCGTACAGGGGGCGACCTATAATTCACCCCTCCACTTT
>TRBV28|13|TRBJ1-2|TRBD1|NA
CASTTGVNYGYTF
TGTGCCAGCACTACAGGGGTTAACTATGGCTACACCTTC
>TRBV7-6|16|TRBJ1-3|TRBD1|NA
CASSLVDRAAGNTIYF
TGTGCCAGCAGCTTAGTAGACAGGGCGGCTGGAAACACCATATATTTT
>TRBV5-6|15|TRBJ2-1|TRBD2|NA
CASSAGTSGYNEQFF
TGTGCCAGCAGCGCCGGGACTAGCGGCTACAATGAGCAGTTCTTC
>TRBV24-1|16|TRBJ2-7|TRBD2|NA
CATSETSGGKTYEQYF
TGTGCCACCAGTGAAACTAGCGGGGGCAAGACCTACGAGCAGTACTTC
>TRBV27|15|TRBJ2-7|NA|NA
CASKPFTGTNLEQYF
TGTGCCAGCAAGCCCTTCACCGGGACAAATCTCGAGCAGTACTTC
>TRBV14|15|TRBJ2-7|TRBD1|NA
CASSHQTGKTHEQYF
TGTGCCAGCAGCCATCAGACAGGGAAAACCCATGAGCAGTACTTC
>TRBV18|14|TRBJ2-5|NA|once
CASSPPGRSETQYF
TGTGCCAGCTCACCACCGGGGCGGTCAGAGACCCAGTACTTC
>TRBV10-3|13|TRBJ2-6|NA|few
CATTGSGANVLTF
TGTGCCACCACAGGGTCTGGGGCCAACGTCCTGACTTTC
>TRBV2|12|TRBJ1-1|NA|few
CASSDRATEAFF
TGTGCCAGCAGTGACAGGGCGACTGAAGCTTTCTTT
>TRBV7-2|16|TRBJ2-2|TRBD1|few
CASSPPGDRGPGELFF
TGTGCCAGCAGCCCGCCGGGTGACAGGGGTCCCGGGGAGCTGTTTTTT
>TRBV6-5|15|TRBJ2-1|NA|NA
CASRRTGLSYNEQFF
TGTGCCAGCAGGCGAACAGGGCTCTCCTACAATGAGCAGTTCTTC
>TRBV5-1|13|TRBJ1-5|NA|many
CASSLGPDQPQHF
TGCGCCAGCAGCTTGGGGCCAGATCAGCCCCAGCATTTT
>TRBV27|16|TRBJ2-2|NA|NA
CASSFEGSGSTGELFF
TGTGCCAGCAGTTTCGAGGGTAGCGGAAGCACCGGGGAGCTGTTTTTT
>TRBV27|15|TRBJ2-7|TRBD1|NA
CASSLRDRANYEQYF
TGTGCCAGCAGTTTACGGGACAGGGCCAACTACGAGCAGTACTTC
>TRBV18|14|TRBJ2-6|NA|NA
CASSRRAGANVLTF
TGTGCCAGCTCACGCAGGGCCGGGGCCAACGTCCTGACTTTC
>TRBV6-4|21|TRBJ1-6|TRBD1|NA
CASSDSTAGQARSSYNSPLHF
TGTGCCAGCAGTGACTCCACGGCAGGACAGGCGCGTAGCTCCTATAATTCACCCCTCCACTTT
>TRBV19|17|TRBJ2-1|TRBD1|NA
CASSLLDRDRRNNEQFF
TGTGCCAGTAGTCTCCTGGACAGGGACCGCCGCAACAATGAGCAGTTCTTC
>TRBV4-1|15|TRBJ2-3|NA|once
CASSHSATSTDTQYF
TGCGCCAGCAGCCACAGCGCCACTAGCACAGATACGCAGTATTTT
>TRBV11-2|18|TRBJ2-6|NA|NA
CASSPNARSGSGANVLTF
TGTGCCAGCAGCCCCAACGCGAGGTCGGGGTCCGGGGCCAACGTCCTGACTTTC
>TRBV4-3|14|TRBJ2-3|NA|NA
CASSQAPGSDTQYF
TGCGCCAGCAGCCAAGCGCCAGGGTCAGATACGCAGTATTTT
>TRBV29-1|12|TRBJ1-2|NA|NA
CSVLTGTYGYTF
TGCAGCGTACTAACAGGGACGTATGGCTACACCTTC
>TRBV24-1|15|TRBJ2-1|TRBD2|NA
CATSDVTSGRNEQFF
TGTGCCACCAGTGATGTGACTAGCGGGAGGAATGAGCAGTTCTTC
>TRBV10-1|13|TRBJ2-5|TRBD1|NA
CASNRQGQETQYF
TGCGCCAGCAATAGACAGGGACAAGAGACCCAGTACTTC
>TRBV7-2|17|TRBJ1-2|TRBD1|few
CASSFSGQLKWDYGYTF
TGTGCCAGCAGCTTCTCGGGACAGCTCAAGTGGGACTATGGCTACACCTTC
>TRBV5-1|14|TRBJ1-6|TRBD1|NA
CASRLTGDNSPLHF
TGCGCCAGTCGACTAACAGGGGATAATTCACCCCTCCACTTT
>TRBV7-9|14|TRBJ1-5|NA|NA
CASSRAAENQPQHF
TGTGCCAGCAGCCGCGCGGCGGAGAATCAGCCCCAGCATTTT
>TRBV10-3|13|TRBJ1-2|NA|NA
CAISVSVLYGYTF
TGTGCCATCAGTGTAAGCGTGCTATATGGCTACACCTTC
>TRBV27|12|TRBJ2-3|TRBD1|NA
CASSLPGQKQYF
TGTGCCAGCAGTTTACCGGGACAGAAGCAGTATTTT
>TRBV4-1|15|TRBJ1-2|NA|once
CASSQQGLTNYGYTF
TGCGCCAGCAGCCAGCAGGGCCTTACTAACTATGGCTACACCTTC
>TRBV27|17|TRBJ1-1|TRBD1|NA
CASSLDRGRGHLREAFF
TGTGCCAGCAGTTTGGACAGGGGGCGCGGGCACCTACGCGAAGCTTTCTTT
>TRBV6-5|15|TRBJ2-1|NA|NA
CASSFDSSSSREQFF
TGTGCCAGCAGTTTTGACTCCTCGAGTTCTCGAGAGCAGTTCTTC
>TRBV2|14|TRBJ2-3|TRBD2|NA
CASTERLAGMKQYF
TGTGCCAGCACCGAAAGACTAGCGGGGATGAAGCAGTATTTT
>TRBV11-2|15|TRBJ1-2|NA|NA
CASRQTGGGPYGYTF
TGTGCCAGCAGGCAGACGGGGGGCGGTCCCTATGGCTACACCTTC
>TRBV7-9|17|TRBJ2-5|TRBD2|NA
CASSFPVVAGGEETQYF
TGTGCCAGCAGCTTCCCGGTTGTCGCGGGGGGCGAGGAGACCCAGTACTTC
>TRBV2|16|TRBJ1-2|TRBD1|NA
CASIGTWDRAYYGYTF
TGTGCCAGCATAGGAACCTGGGACAGGGCCTACTATGGCTACACCTTC
>TRBV3-1/TRBV3-2|23|TRBJ1-4|TRBD1|NA
CASSLEAGTGGLYIKATNEKLFF
TGTGCCAGCAGCCTCGAGGCCGGGACAGGGGGACTCTACATAAAGGCAACTAATGAAAAACTGTTTTTT
>TRBV24-1|15|TRBJ2-2|TRBD1|NA
CATSEGQPNTGELFF
TGTGCCACCAGTGAGGGACAGCCGAACACCGGGGAGCTGTTTTTT
>TRBV18|14|TRBJ1-1|NA|NA
CASSPPGTNTEAFF
TGTGCCAGCTCACCACCCGGGACAAACACTGAAGCTTTCTTT
>TRBV4-1|16|TRBJ2-1|NA|once
CASSQSGTGFGGEQFF
TGCGCCAGCAGCCAGTCCGGGACTGGGTTTGGTGGTGAGCAGTTCTTC
>TRBV6-6|14|TRBJ2-5|TRBD2|NA
CASKLAGSQETQYF
TGTGCCAGCAAACTAGCGGGATCCCAAGAGACCCAGTACTTC